These T cell receptor beta chains were read from a single sample in a study of blood T cell repertoires in COVID-19. Measured with immunoSEQ multiplex PCR; TCRdb has only the in-frame clones, and not every one. This table holds about 200,000 clones, roughly 80% found once. Sequenced input: peripheral blood. Receptors were obtained from a woman older than 75 with COVID-19, enrolled during active disease. The CDR3 runs from the conserved cysteine through the conserved F or W.

TRBJ2-7,TRBV5-1,CASSLDGGPSYEQYF
TRBJ1-6,TRBV6-5,CASSYGGGGSPLHF
TRBJ2-5,TRBV12-3/TRBV12-4,CASSLRGQETQYF
TRBJ2-7,TRBV5-4,CASSWGTALIYEQYF
TRBJ2-2,TRBV9,CASSVVSTGELFF
TRBJ2-5,TRBV5-4,CASSPPGGETQYF
TRBJ1-5,TRBV10-2,CASRDRVSNQPQHF
TRBJ1-6,TRBV4-1,CASSQIGTGDPPLHF
TRBJ2-7,TRBV4-1,CASSQDLNVASGYYEQYF
TRBJ1-1,TRBV28,CAPPQGTEAFF
TRBJ2-3,TRBV7-9,CATSGTGSTDTQYF
TRBJ2-1,TRBV11-2,CASSSRLAGGNYNEQFF
TRBJ1-5,TRBV10-3,CATSDREGQPQHF
TRBJ1-5,TRBV25-1,CASSDIEPQHF
TRBJ2-7,TRBV4-2,CASSQDRTGFGEQYF
TRBJ1-1,TRBV6-5,CASSYSSAGVNTEAFF
TRBJ2-2,TRBV21-1,CASSARDSSANTGELFF
TRBJ2-3,TRBV9,CASSAGLAGGSDTQYF
TRBJ1-3,TRBV2,CASSLASYSGNTIYF
TRBJ1-4,TRBV5-1,CASSLGTGGEKLFF
TRBJ1-1,TRBV18,CASAYLAGDDGTEAFF
TRBJ1-2,TRBV6-1,CASSDRDRGGYTF
TRBJ1-3,TRBV2,CASSLQGSAGNTIYF
TRBJ2-7,TRBV9,CASSPDGGTIYEQYF
TRBJ1-5,TRBV5-1,CASSLTGGQDQPQHF
TRBJ2-7,TRBV5-1,CASSQGGSGPYEQYF
TRBJ1-4,TRBV6-6,CASRPSMGGGEKLFF
TRBJ2-3,TRBV9,CASSVLSGTLPTDTQYF
TRBJ1-6,TRBV29-1,CSAQVNYNSPLHF
TRBJ2-5,TRBV6-6,CASSQAGGPETQYF
TRBJ1-4,TRBV19,CASGGGGRSEKLFF
TRBJ1-2,TRBV7-9,CASMRDRFYGYTF
TRBJ1-5,TRBV5-1,CASSLAGDSNQPQHF
TRBJ2-7,TRBV6-1,CASSERGQGVDEQYF
TRBJ1-1,TRBV7-8,CASSLGRDRGLGAFF
TRBJ2-7,TRBV6-5,CASSPDTSSYEQYF
TRBJ2-7,TRBV27,CASSLIGTSGYEQYF
TRBJ1-2,TRBV27,CASHRSGTYGYTF
TRBJ1-2,TRBV10-3,CAISAEGAAGYTF
TRBJ1-2,TRBV3-1/TRBV3-2,CASSPQGYGYTF